This T cell receptor (beta chain) derives from a study of blood T cell repertoires in COVID-19. Germline V gives CDR1 MDHEN, CDR2 SYDVKM. CDR3 length: 15 amino acids. V was pared by 7 bases and J by 2 bases, with 10 bases of the junction left unmatched. Under the authors' procedure: Reference gene primer amplification gave estimated nucleated cell counts. This table comes from immunoSEQ multiplex PCR, and its TCRdb copy is limited to in-frame clones, with some not included. The V and J calls and clone size were taken over from that table, and D and trimming were inferred from the DNA. The sample carries about 200,000 clones, roughly nine tenths recorded once.

The chain combines TRBV28 with TRBJ1-2; 7 bases align to TRBD1. The specimen sequenced was peripheral blood. This TCR came from a woman aged 65 to 85 with acute or convalescent COVID-19. CDR3: CASIEQGSGNYGYTF. The CDR3 nucleotides are TGTGCCAGCATCGAACAGGGGAGTGGGAACTATGGCTACACCTTC.